This T cell receptor (beta chain) was sequenced in a study of prognosis after radiotherapy for stage I lung cancer. Overall study context: Receipt of concurrent therapy with stereotactic body radiotherapy occurred in no patient.

This clonotype was detected ten times or more. What it binds is not known. Given a much more abundant clone one base away, this may be a read error. Amplification of TCR beta CDR3 from genomic DNA used two-round multiplex PCR. The first PCR round targeted every TRBV and TRBJ gene with specific primers. Via MiXCR, TCRdb re-called the multiplex PCR reads, giving one row per CDR3 protein. The sample carries about 30,000 distinct CDR3 sequences, 30% to 40% recorded once. The CDR3 runs to 14 residues. Germline V lookup: CDR1 MDHEN, CDR2 SYDVKM. The authors drew around 6 milliliters of peripheral blood at each of two time points. General study points: Determination of whether the expanded TCR clones were tumor-specific was not performed.

This TCR came from a donor aged 50 or older with non-small cell lung cancer. The material was PBMCs, obtained before or after stereotactic body radiation therapy (not recorded which). The rearrangement joins TRBV28 to TRBJ1-5; 8 nucleotides align to TRBD1. CDR3 bases: TGTGCCAACAGTCCTCGACAGGGGTGGGAGCCCCAGCATTTT. Encoded protein: CANSPRQGWEPQHF.